A selection of T cell receptor beta chains follows, all from one sample in a study of blood T cell repertoires in COVID-19. The method was immunoSEQ multiplex PCR; TCRdb's version includes in-frame clones alone and lacks a portion of them. The sample comprises about 160,000 clones, 87% of which are singletons, and less than 5% rests with the top ten. Sequenced sample: peripheral blood. The origin of the receptors is a woman aged 60-70 years who had recovered from COVID-19. The CDR3 runs from the conserved cysteine through the conserved F or W. Each record gives: clone size, D gene, J gene, V gene, CDR3 protein, CDR3 DNA. The D gene is left open where the match is weak. Not all rows give a size; the values are once, few, many and, for expanded clones, a class.

- - TRBJ1-4 TRBV5-1 CASSLQGSTEKLFF TGCGCCAGCAGCTTACAGGGATCGACTGAAAAACTGTTTTTT
- TRBD1 TRBJ2-2 TRBV5-1 CASSLRTGVNTGELFF TGCGCCAGCAGCTTGAGAACAGGGGTGAACACCGGGGAGCTGTTTTTT
- TRBD2 TRBJ2-7 TRBV5-1 CASSLAGGTYEQYF TGCGCCAGCAGCTTAGCGGGGGGAACCTACGAGCAGTACTTC
- - TRBJ2-7 TRBV11-2 CASSFTDSEQYF TGTGCCAGCAGTTTTACTGACAGCGAGCAGTACTTC
- - TRBJ1-1 TRBV5-1 CASSWQGHRNTEAFF TGCGCCAGCAGCTGGCAGGGACACCGGAACACTGAAGCTTTCTTT
- - TRBJ2-1 TRBV27 CASSPQQGTSFYEQFF TGTGCCAGCAGTCCACAACAGGGGACTAGTTTCTATGAGCAGTTCTTC
- - TRBJ1-2 TRBV11-2 CASSPSPRGPRGYGYTF TGTGCCAGCAGCCCGAGCCCCAGGGGCCCCCGAGGATACGGCTACACCTTC
- - TRBJ1-6 TRBV7-8 CASSSSGQGSSPLHF -
- - TRBJ2-4 TRBV29-1 CSVAIAKNIQYF TGCAGCGTTGCCATAGCCAAAAACATTCAGTACTTC
once - TRBJ1-2 TRBV18 CASSPEGEVRYGYTF TGTGCCAGCTCCCCGGAAGGGGAAGTGCGCTATGGCTACACCTTC
once - TRBJ1-2 TRBV2 CASSQQGSGYGYTF TGTGCCAGCAGCCAACAGGGTTCTGGCTATGGCTACACCTTC
- - TRBJ1-2 TRBV5-1 CASKEGPTDYGYTF TGCGCCAGCAAGGAGGGGCCGACGGACTATGGCTACACCTTC
- - TRBJ2-3 TRBV7-3 CASSIRGSTDTQYF TGTGCCAGCAGCATAAGGGGCTCCACAGATACGCAGTATTTT
once - TRBJ1-5 TRBV5-1 CASSPTGIGNQPQHF TGCGCCAGCAGCCCGACAGGTATCGGCAATCAGCCCCAGCATTTT
- - TRBJ1-2 TRBV2 CASRSTGGGYTF TGTGCCAGCAGGAGTACGGGGGGAGGCTACACCTTC
- - TRBJ1-6 TRBV28 CASTTGGGSFNSPLHF TGTGCCAGCACCACGGGCGGGGGATCCTTCAATTCACCCCTCCACTTT
- TRBD2 TRBJ2-2 TRBV5-1 CASSTRPGGRSGELFF TGCGCCAGCAGCACCCGCCCGGGGGGAAGGAGCGGGGAGCTGTTTTTT
few TRBD2 TRBJ2-7 TRBV4-3 CASSQELAGGYEQYF TGCGCCAGCAGCCAAGAACTAGCGGGGGGGTACGAGCAGTACTTC
once TRBD2 TRBJ2-5 TRBV5-5 CASSLFGGETQYF TGTGCCAGCAGCTTGTTCGGGGGGGAGACCCAGTACTTC
- - TRBJ1-5 TRBV6-5 CASRGPQRVNQPQHF TGTGCCAGCAGGGGCCCCCAGCGGGTCAATCAGCCCCAGCATTTT
- - TRBJ2-3 TRBV7-3 CASSFLGGRGTDTQYF TGTGCCAGCAGCTTCCTGGGGGGACGGGGCACAGATACGCAGTATTTT
once - TRBJ1-2 TRBV9 CASSPSPGEPNYGYTF TGTGCCAGCAGCCCTTCTCCAGGGGAACCTAACTATGGCTACACCTTC
few - TRBJ1-2 TRBV19 CATGLDYGYTF TGTGCCACAGGGCTCGACTATGGCTACACCTTC
- - TRBJ1-5 TRBV28 CASSYRVPGNQPQHF TGTGCCAGCAGTTACAGGGTGCCGGGCAATCAGCCCCAGCATTTT
- TRBD2 TRBJ2-1 TRBV10-1 CASSELESGGFYNEQFF TGCGCCAGCAGTGAGCTTGAAAGCGGGGGCTTTTACAATGAGCAGTTCTTC
- - TRBJ1-6 TRBV20-1 CSAQGTPLHF TGCAGTGCCCAGGGGACACCCCTCCACTTT
- - TRBJ2-1 TRBV5-1 CASSLQRARYEQFF TGCGCCAGCAGCTTACAGCGGGCCCGCTATGAGCAGTTCTTC
once TRBD1 TRBJ1-4 TRBV30 CASLKRLGTGRGEKLFF TGTGCCTCCCTGAAAAGGCTTGGGACAGGGAGGGGAGAAAAACTGTTTTTT
- TRBD1 TRBJ1-4 TRBV3-1/TRBV3-2 CASSDTGQGNEKLFF TGTGCCAGCAGCGATACGGGACAGGGGAACGAAAAACTGTTTTTT
- TRBD1 TRBJ1-2 TRBV29-1 CSVEANRDRGTGYTF TGCAGCGTTGAAGCAAACCGGGACAGGGGGACTGGCTACACCTTC
- TRBD2 TRBJ2-2 TRBV7-3 CASSFFGGLASNTGELFF TGTGCCAGCAGCTTTTTTGGGGGACTAGCCTCGAACACCGGGGAGCTGTTTTTT
once - TRBJ2-7 TRBV19 CASSNPLGASGYEQYF TGTGCCAGTAGCAACCCCTTAGGGGCCTCCGGCTACGAGCAGTACTTC
- - TRBJ1-4 TRBV28 CASSSQGLGEEKLFF TGTGCCAGCAGTTCGCAGGGACTGGGGGAAGAAAAACTGTTTTTT
- TRBD1 TRBJ2-4 TRBV5-5 CASSLNTGVNIQYF TGTGCCAGCAGCCTAAATACAGGGGTGAACATTCAGTACTTC
- - TRBJ2-3 TRBV3-1/TRBV3-2 CASSQERGTDTQYF TGTGCCAGCAGCCAAGAGCGGGGTACAGATACGCAGTATTTT
- TRBD1 TRBJ1-3 TRBV6-5 CASRDRGQGNTIYF TGTGCCAGCAGGGACAGGGGGCAAGGAAACACCATATATTTT
- - TRBJ2-2 TRBV5-6 CASSLDRSTGELFF TGTGCCAGCAGCTTGGACAGATCCACCGGGGAGCTGTTTTTT